This T cell receptor (beta chain) originates from a study of OX40 agonist ivuxolimab in advanced cancers. The germline gives CDR1 MDHEN, CDR2 SYDVKM. V was pared by 5 bases and J by 4 bases, with 12 bases of the junction left unmatched. The CDR3 consists of 17 residues. Sequenced by immunoSEQ multiplex PCR; TCRdb stores in-frame clones only, minus some. Of 80,000 or so clones listed, approximately 80% are singletons. This clonotype originated in an adult with an advanced solid tumor such as melanoma, head and neck, liver or kidney cancer. This chain connects TRBV28 to TRBJ2-3, with TRBD1 matching 10 bases. Specimen: CD4+ or CD8+ T cells sorted from blood, collected in a trial of the OX40 agonist ivuxolimab. The CDR3 is CASSDLLGQGEADTQYF. Here the CDR3 DNA reads TGTGCCAGCAGTGACCTCCTTGGACAGGGGGAGGCAGATACGCAGTATTTT.